These 22 T cell receptor beta chains originate from one sample sequenced in a study of OX40 agonist ivuxolimab in advanced cancers. Repertoires were generated with immunoSEQ multiplex PCR, while TCRdb's copy carries only in-frame clones and drops some. The repertoire consists of roughly 41,000 clones, with about 88% occurring once and the leading ten covering 10% to 15%. Source: CD4+ or CD8+ T cells sorted from blood, taken in a trial of the OX40 agonist ivuxolimab. The receptors were gathered from an adult with an advanced solid tumor such as melanoma, head and neck, liver or kidney cancer.

The V and J genes are TRBV27 and TRBJ2-6; D gene unclear. Trimming removed 5 bases from V and 0 bases from J, with 2 bases in between. CDR1 is MNHEY, CDR2 SMNVEV, per germline (reference sequence). This CDR3 has 13 residues. The CDR3 region has the DNA TGTGCCAGCAGTCTCTCTGGGGCCAACGTCCTGACTTTC. It encodes CASSLSGANVLTF.

The rearrangement links TRBV28 to TRBJ1-2; D is possibly TRBD1 (6 bases). The germline V gene encodes CDR1 MDHEN and CDR2 SYDVKM. V lost 3 bases, J lost 6 bases, and 17 bases lay in between. The CDR3 covers 15 residues. CDR3 in DNA: TGTGCCAGCAGTTTCGGGTGGGGGCTATGGGATGGCTACACCTTC. Its protein product is CASSFGWGLWDGYTF.

The genes are TRBV4-3 and TRBJ2-3; D tentatively reads TRBD1 or TRBD2 (6 bases each). The germline gives CDR1 LGHNA, CDR2 YSLEER. This CDR3 region has 18 residues. V lost 0 bases and J lost 2, with 18 bases in between. CDR3: CASSQDLQTGGPTDTQYF. The CDR3 DNA sequence: TGCGCCAGCAGCCAAGATCTTCAGACAGGAGGGCCCACAGATACGCAGTATTTT.

The chain couples TRBV2 to TRBJ2-5, with 7 nucleotides matching TRBD1. V lost 4 bases, J lost 5 bases, and 10 bases stayed unmatched. CDR1 is SNHLY, CDR2 FYNNEI, per germline. The CDR3 length is 15 residues. CDR3 in amino acids: CASSASPRDSETQYF. The CDR3 DNA sequence: TGTGCCAGCAGTGCCTCCCCCAGGGACAGTGAGACCCAGTACTTC.

The rearrangement links TRBV11-2 to TRBJ2-3, with D maybe TRBD2 (5 bases). The CDR3 sequence is 19 residues long. Germline CDR1 reads SGHAT; CDR2 reads FQNNGV. V lost 3 bases to trimming and J lost 0 bases, with 22 bases between them. This CDR3 reads CASSFEGVPPMFSTDTQYF. DNA for the CDR3: TGTGCCAGCAGCTTCGAGGGAGTTCCCCCAATGTTTAGCACAGATACGCAGTATTTT.

The CDR3 DNA is TGTGCCAGCAGCAAAAATGTCGGAGGTTGGACACCATCGGAGGAGACCCAGTACTTC. Its translation: CASSKNVGGWTPSEETQYF. This sequence joins TRBV21-1 and TRBJ2-5. TRBV21-1 is a listed pseudogene. The CDR3 runs to 19 residues.

The chain joins TRBV15 to TRBJ2-1; tentatively, D is TRBD2 (6 bases). V lost 4 bases, J lost 4 bases, and 14 bases lay in between. The CDR3 has 15 residues. Germline lookup yields CDR1 LNHNV and CDR2 YYDKDF (reference sequence). The DNA of the CDR3 is TGTGCCACCAGCACAACCGGGACTCCTTACAATGAGCAGTTCTTC. Protein: CATSTTGTPYNEQFF.

V is TRBV18 and J is TRBJ2-6, with D possibly being TRBD1 (6 bases). Trimming cost V 6 bases and J 2 bases, with 14 bases left between them. There are 16 residues in the CDR3. The germline CDR1 and CDR2 sequences are KGHSH and LQKENI. The CDR3 bases are TGTGCCAGCTCCCCCATCGACAGGACTGGGGCCAACGTCCTGACTTTC. Translating it yields CASSPIDRTGANVLTF.

The V gene is TRBV19, the J gene TRBJ1-2; perhaps TRBD1 as D (6 bases). This CDR3 spans 12 amino acids. Looked up from germline, CDR1 is LNHDA and CDR2 is SQIVND (reference sequence). V was pared by 6 bases and J by 8 bases, with 13 bases between. The CDR3 DNA reads TGTGCCAGTAGCCCTCTGGGACACGGCTACACCTTC. Its translation: CASSPLGHGYTF.

This clone was observed a few times. The CDR3 spells CASSYGGPEAFF. The CDR3, as DNA: TGTGCCAGCAGTTACGGGGGGCCGGAAGCTTTCTTT. The chain combines TRBV6-6 with TRBJ1-1, with D possibly matching TRBD1 (6 bases). The CDR3 sequence is 12 residues long. The V end was cut by 2 bases, the J end by 8 bases, with 9 bases between. Germline CDR1 MNHNY, CDR2 SVGAGI (reference sequence).

V and J are TRBV4-1 and TRBJ2-3; 9 positions match TRBD2. The J segment lost 1 base and the V segment lost 0 bases, leaving 2 bases of the junction unmatched. The CDR3 length is 16 residues. CDR1 and CDR2 from the germline V gene are MGHRA and YSYEKL. The CDR3 bases are TGCGCCAGCAGCCAAGAGGTAGCGGGGGGCACAGATACGCAGTATTTT. Amino acid sequence: CASSQEVAGGTDTQYF.

The rearrangement uses TRBV29-1 and TRBJ2-4; D may match TRBD1 or TRBD2 (6 bases each). Trimming took off 0 bases at V and 15 bases at J, with 12 bases between the two ends. This CDR3 has 11 amino acids. Germline CDR1 and CDR2: SQVTM and ANQGSEA. For the CDR3, the DNA is TGCAGCGTTGAAGATCGCTGGGGGGCGTACTTC. Translated, it gives CSVEDRWGAYF. The full variable domain, in which reference TRBV29-1 and TRBJ2-4 provide the parts outside the CDR3, is SAVISQKPSRDICQRGTSLTIQCQVDSQVTMMFWYRQQPGQSLTLIATANQGSEATYESGFVIDKFPISRPNLTFSTLTVSNMSPEDSSIYLCSVEDRWGAYFGAGTRLSVL.

This clone was seen once. The rearrangement uses TRBV9 and TRBJ1-2; 7 bases align to TRBD1. This CDR3 spans 16 amino acids. Germline V gene sequence: CDR1 SGDLS, CDR2 YYNGEE. V was clipped by 3 bases and J by 3 bases; unmatched bases: 11. Here the CDR3 reads CASSATVQGTDYGYTF. The CDR3 nucleotides read TGTGCCAGCAGCGCAACCGTCCAAGGGACAGACTATGGCTACACCTTC.

This clone has more than one count but fewer than ten. The rearrangement uses TRBV28 and TRBJ1-1; TRBD1 might be the D (6 bases). The length of the CDR3 is 16 residues. Germline V CDR1 and CDR2: MDHEN, SYDVKM. V was shortened by 4 bases and J by 1 base, with 16 bases between the two germline ends. The CDR3 DNA reads as TGTGCCAGCAGTTCTCCAGGGGTGTGGGGGAACACTGAAGCTTTCTTT. Its protein product is CASSSPGVWGNTEAFF.

The chain couples TRBV7-6 to TRBJ2-7, with TRBD1 matching 7 bases. The CDR3 totals 16 residues. The V segment lost 5 bases and the J segment 6 bases; nucleotides outside the gene matches: 16. Per the germline V gene, CDR1 is SGHVS and CDR2 is FNYEAQ. The CDR3 loop reads CASSGTTGIRNAEQYF. The CDR3, as DNA: TGTGCCAGCAGCGGCACGACAGGGATAAGGAATGCCGAGCAGTACTTC. Variable domain in full (rest from reference TRBV7-6 and TRBJ2-7): GAGVSQSPRYKVTKRGQDVALRCDPISGHVSLYWYRQALGQGPEFLTYFNYEAQQDKSGLPNDRFSAERPEGSISTLTIQRTEQRDSAMYRCASSGTTGIRNAEQYFGPGTRLTVT.

This clone appeared once. The chain recombines TRBV30 with TRBJ1-2; the D gene is possibly TRBD1 (5 bases). This CDR3 spans 13 amino acids. The germline V gene has CDR1 GTSNPN and CDR2 SVGIG (reference sequence). The V and J ends lost 4 bases and 5 bases respectively, with 14 bases between them. The CDR3, as DNA: TGTGCCTGGAACAACGGGGGGTCTTATGGCTACACCTTC. Translated: CAWNNGGSYGYTF.

J is TRBJ2-7 and V is TRBV11-2; D possibly corresponds to TRBD2 (5 bases). The CDR3 runs to 12 residues. The V end lost 6 bases, the J end lost 4 bases, and 10 bases lay between the germline ends. Germline V lookup: CDR1 SGHAT, CDR2 FQNNGV. The chain's CDR3 is CASSPGLYEQYF. For the CDR3, the DNA is TGTGCCAGCAGTCCAGGACTTTACGAGCAGTACTTC.

This chain uses TRBV27 with TRBJ1-1; 9 bases fit TRBD1. Per the germline V gene, CDR1 is MNHEY and CDR2 is SMNVEV (reference sequence). V shed 4 bases, J shed 1 base, and the junction held 1 base outside the gene matches. The CDR3 is made up of 14 amino acids. CDR3 residues: CASSSGQGNTEAFF. The CDR3 DNA is TGTGCCAGCAGTTCGGGACAGGGGAACACTGAAGCTTTCTTT.

This clone showed up just once. The J gene is TRBJ2-3, the V gene TRBV5-6, with 10 bases lining up with TRBD2. V lost 0 bases to trimming and J lost 1 base; unmatched junction nucleotides: 2. Germline V CDR1 and CDR2: SGHDT, YYEEEE. CDR3 length: 16 amino acids. CDR3 sequence: CASSLALAGGTDTQYF. Written as DNA, the CDR3 is TGTGCCAGCAGCTTGGCCCTAGCGGGGGGCACAGATACGCAGTATTTT.

This chain links TRBV5-6 with TRBJ1-2; TRBD1 agrees at 11 bases. The junction had 10 bases not matched to a gene; V was cut back by 4 bases and J by 5 bases. Per the germline V gene, CDR1 is SGHDT and CDR2 is YYEEEE. The CDR3 has 16 amino acids. CDR3 coding DNA: TGTGCCAGCAGCGGAGGGACAGGGGGATCCGTATATGGCTACACCTTC. Its protein is CASSGGTGGSVYGYTF.

V gene TRBV29-1 combines with J gene TRBJ1-1, with 7 bases aligning to TRBD1. The CDR3 extends over 13 amino acids. V shed 4 bases, J shed 4 bases, and the junction held 6 bases outside the gene matches. Germline CDR1 SQVTM, CDR2 ANQGSEA. The CDR3 coding sequence is TGCAGCGTTGCGTACAGGGGAGGCACTGAAGCTTTCTTT. It specifies CSVAYRGGTEAFF. The complete variable domain, with remaining parts taken from reference TRBV29-1 and TRBJ1-1, reads SAVISQKPSRDICQRGTSLTIQCQVDSQVTMMFWYRQQPGQSLTLIATANQGSEATYESGFVIDKFPISRPNLTFSTLTVSNMSPEDSSIYLCSVAYRGGTEAFFGQGTRLTVV.

V gene TRBV19 combines with J gene TRBJ2-1, with D perhaps matching TRBD1 (6 bases). The CDR3 is made up of 15 amino acids. Germline V lookup: CDR1 LNHDA, CDR2 SQIVND (reference sequence). Trimming removed 6 bases at V and 4 bases at J, with 16 bases between. CDR3 nucleotide sequence: TGTGCCAGTAGCTTAGATGGGACACCGTACAATGAGCAGTTCTTC. Protein sequence: CASSLDGTPYNEQFF.